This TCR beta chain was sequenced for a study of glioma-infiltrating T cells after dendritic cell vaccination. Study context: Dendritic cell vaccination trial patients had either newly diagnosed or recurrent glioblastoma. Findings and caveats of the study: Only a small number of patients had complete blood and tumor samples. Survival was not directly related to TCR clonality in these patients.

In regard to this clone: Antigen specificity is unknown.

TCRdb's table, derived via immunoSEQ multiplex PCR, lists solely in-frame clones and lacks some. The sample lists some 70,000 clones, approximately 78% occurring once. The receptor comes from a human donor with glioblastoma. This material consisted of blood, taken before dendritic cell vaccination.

In nucleotides, the CDR3 is TGTGCCAGCAGTGGACAGGGGGACACCTACGAGCAGTACTTC. As protein: CASSGQGDTYEQYF. V and J are TRBV2 and TRBJ2-7, with 9 bases matching TRBD1. The germline V gene encodes CDR1 SNHLY and CDR2 FYNNEI. The CDR3 length is 14 residues. Losses at the gene ends were 4 bases for V and 2 bases for J; bases not matched to a gene: 3.